A selection of T cell receptor beta chains follows, all from one sample in a study of radiation and T cells in renal cell carcinoma. Method: immunoSEQ multiplex PCR; TCRdb's copy keeps in-frame clones and lacks some. The data contain around 8,600 clones, almost 65% of them singletons. The sequences come from tumor tissue, collected from a patient whose treatment was nephrectomy without radiotherapy. The receptors originated from a woman aged 70-85 years with renal cell carcinoma. CDR3s include the opening cysteine and the closing phenylalanine or tryptophan. Fields, in order: CDR3 length, clone size, V gene, J gene, D gene, CDR3 DNA, CDR3 protein. The D gene is left open where the match is weak. Not every row has a clone size; where given, it reads once, few, many or a size class.

>13|.|TRBV11-3|TRBJ1-1|.
TGTGCCAGCAGCTTGGGCGGAAACACTGAAGCTTTCTTT
CASSLGGNTEAFF
>15|few|TRBV5-4|TRBJ1-1|.
TGTGCCAGCAGCTCTCCCGGGACACAGAACACTGAAGCTTTCTTT
CASSSPGTQNTEAFF
>15|.|TRBV7-9|TRBJ1-2|.
TGTGCCAGCAGCCCAGCTGGGGGTAGGGCCTATGGCTACACCTTC
CASSPAGGRAYGYTF
>13|.|TRBV19|TRBJ2-3|.
TGTGCCAGTAGTATAGCGATCCCAGATACGCAGTATTTT
CASSIAIPDTQYF
>14|.|TRBV7-2|TRBJ2-2|.
TGTGCCAGCAGCTTAGTCCCGGGGACCGGGGAGCTGTTTTTT
CASSLVPGTGELFF
>13|.|TRBV11-2|TRBJ1-2|.
TGTGCCAGCAGCTTCAACGGGGAGTATGGCTACACCTTC
CASSFNGEYGYTF
>13|.|TRBV7-9|TRBJ1-5|.
TGTGCCAGCAGCCCGATGGGGAATCAGCCCCAGCATTTT
CASSPMGNQPQHF
>15|.|TRBV7-2|TRBJ2-1|TRBD2
TGTGCCAGCAGCTCAAGACCGGGCGGGGGGTCTGAGCAGTTCTTC
CASSSRPGGGSEQFF
>15|.|TRBV7-3|TRBJ1-6|.
TGTGCCAGCAGCTTGACCGCAGGGTATAATTCACCCCTCCACTTT
CASSLTAGYNSPLHF
>13|few|TRBV11-2|TRBJ1-6|.
TGTGCCAGCAGCCATGGGACAAATTCACCCCTCCACTTT
CASSHGTNSPLHF
>14|.|TRBV5-5|TRBJ1-2|.
TGTGCCAGCAGCCTCGGGGTGGACACCTATGGCTACACCTTC
CASSLGVDTYGYTF
>13|few|TRBV6-5|TRBJ1-2|.
TGTGCCAGCAGTTCGGGGCGCGGGAATGGCTACACCTTC
CASSSGRGNGYTF
>13|.|TRBV11-3|TRBJ1-1|.
TGTGCCAGCAGCCCTACAGGCAACACTGAAGCTTTCTTT
CASSPTGNTEAFF
>15|.|TRBV5-6|TRBJ1-3|.
TGTGCCAGCAGCTCGCCCCTCGGTTCTGGAAACACCATATATTTT
CASSSPLGSGNTIYF
>15|.|TRBV7-8|TRBJ2-7|.
TGTGCCAGCAGCGGAGGAGGGACAGCGTCCTACGAGCAGTACTTC
CASSGGGTASYEQYF
>15|.|TRBV6-6|TRBJ2-1|.
TGTGCCAGCACCCGGCTAGGGAGCTCCTACAATGAGCAGTTCTTC
CASTRLGSSYNEQFF
>16|.|TRBV7-2|TRBJ1-2|.
TGTGCCAGCAGCTTAGATGGTGGGGGAATGGGCTATGGCTACACCTTC
CASSLDGGGMGYGYTF
>15|.|TRBV5-4|TRBJ1-1|TRBD1
TGTGCCAGCAGCTCCCCACAGGGGGGGAACACTGAAGCTTTCTTT
CASSSPQGGNTEAFF
>14|.|TRBV27|TRBJ2-3|TRBD1
TGTGCCAGCAGTTCGAGGGGGCGCACAGATACGCAGTATTTT
CASSSRGRTDTQYF
>13|few|TRBV6-1|TRBJ1-6|TRBD1
TGTGCCAGCAGTCCAGACAGGGGATCACCCCTCCACTTT
CASSPDRGSPLHF
>14|.|TRBV6-1|TRBJ1-1|.
TGTGCCAGTACCCAAATCCAGGGAAGCACTGAAGCTTTCTTT
CASTQIQGSTEAFF
>13|.|TRBV9|TRBJ2-1|.
TGTGCCAGCAGCGTAGGCCAGATTGATGAGCAGTTCTTC
CASSVGQIDEQFF
>16|.|TRBV5-1|TRBJ2-1|TRBD2
TGCGCCAGCAGCCCGCTGACTAGCGGGGGGCTCAATGAGCAGTTCTTC
CASSPLTSGGLNEQFF